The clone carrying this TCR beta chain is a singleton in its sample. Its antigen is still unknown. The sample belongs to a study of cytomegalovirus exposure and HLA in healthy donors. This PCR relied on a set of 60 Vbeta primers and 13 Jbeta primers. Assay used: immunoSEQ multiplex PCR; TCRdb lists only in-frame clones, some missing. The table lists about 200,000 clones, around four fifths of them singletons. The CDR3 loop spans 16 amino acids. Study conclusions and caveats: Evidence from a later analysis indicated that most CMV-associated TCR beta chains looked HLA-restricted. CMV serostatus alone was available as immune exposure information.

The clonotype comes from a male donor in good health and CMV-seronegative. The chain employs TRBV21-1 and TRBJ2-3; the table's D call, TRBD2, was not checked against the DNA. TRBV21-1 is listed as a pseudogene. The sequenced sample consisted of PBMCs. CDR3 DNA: TGTGCCAGCAGCTTCAAACACAGCGGGAGTCGAGATACGCAGTATTTT. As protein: CASSFKHSGSRDTQYF.